Given below is one T cell receptor (beta chain) in context. The antigen remains undetermined. This sample is part of a study of CXCR3-negative and CXCR3-positive naive CD8 T cells. Study-level findings and limits: Whereas memory cells differed, naive CXCR3-negative and CXCR3-positive cells shared similar TRBV-TRBJ usage. PBMCs showed partially decreased CXCR3 expression after cryopreservation, and most assays used fresh PBMCs.

Germline assignment: CDR1 SEHNR and CDR2 FQNEAQ (reference sequence). CDR3 length equals 13 residues. With 290,000 or so cells each, the CD8+ T cell subsets were individually sorted in triplicate. UMI-labeled TRB cDNA libraries were prepared by 5' RACE. Reanalyzing the 5' RACE reads, TCRdb keeps one entry per CDR3 protein, without DNA. This sample's table has tens of thousands of distinct CDR3 sequences. The rearrangement joins TRBV7-9 to TRBJ2-1. The sample taken for sequencing was memory CD8+ T cells from blood. This clonotype originated in a human donor in good health. Some clones in this sample may be carry-over from other donors' samples. CDR3 sequence: CASSISTLGEQFF.